What follows are 13 T cell receptor beta chains derived from one specimen sequenced in a study of cytomegalovirus exposure and HLA in healthy donors. It was with 60 Vbeta and 13 Jbeta primers that the PCR ran. Profiled with immunoSEQ multiplex PCR; TCRdb holds only in-frame clones, not every one. The sample shows about 110,000 clones, under 85% of them seen only once. Material for sequencing was PBMCs. The origin of the receptors is a man in his thirties or forties in good health and CMV-seropositive.

The V and J genes are TRBV27 and TRBJ2-7, with D possibly being TRBD1 (6 bases). V gave up 3 bases and J gave up 0 bases, with 12 bases separating them. This CDR3 contains 15 residues. The germline V gene has CDR1 MNHEY and CDR2 SMNVEV (reference sequence). CDR3 nucleotide sequence: TGTGCCAGCAGTTTCGGACAGATTCCCTCCTACGAGCAGTACTTC. This sequence encodes CASSFGQIPSYEQYF.

This clone appeared once. The J gene is TRBJ1-3, the V gene TRBV7-2; D perhaps matches TRBD1 (5 bases). V lost 1 base and J lost 0, with 10 bases in between. In germline, CDR1 is SGHTA, CDR2 FQGNSA. This CDR3 has 16 amino acids. CDR3 nucleotide sequence: TGTGCCAGCAGCTTAGATGGGGCCGACTCTGGAAACACCATATATTTT. Translated, it gives CASSLDGADSGNTIYF. The complete variable domain, with remaining parts taken from reference TRBV7-2 and TRBJ1-3, reads GAGVSQSPSNKVTEKGKDVELRCDPISGHTALYWYRQSLGQGLEFLIYFQGNSAPDKSGLPSDRFSAERTGGSVSTLTIQRTQQEDSAVYLCASSLDGADSGNTIYFGEGSWLTVV.

This clone was seen more than once but under ten times. The rearrangement uses TRBV4-2 and TRBJ1-1; D possibly corresponds to TRBD1 (6 bases). CDR3 length: 12 residues. Per the germline V gene, CDR1 is LGHNA and CDR2 is YNFKEQ. V gave up 6 bases and J gave up 2 bases, with 7 bases separating them. CDR3 sequence: CASRQGNTEAFF. The CDR3 nucleotides read TGTGCCAGCAGACAGGGAAACACTGAAGCTTTCTTT.

The J gene is TRBJ2-5, the V gene TRBV21-1; TRBD2, as called in the table, went unchecked against the DNA. TRBV21-1 is described as a pseudogene. The CDR3 is 16 amino acids. This CDR3 is CASSREIGTNQETQYF. As DNA, the CDR3 is TGTGCCAGCAGCAGAGAGATAGGCACCAACCAAGAGACTCAGTACTTC.

This clone was recorded a few times. The rearrangement uses TRBV5-1 and TRBJ2-1; TRBD2 matches at 11 bases. J was trimmed by 4 bases and V by 5 bases; bases with no gene match: 5. The CDR3 extends over 15 amino acids. Germline V gives CDR1 SGHRS, CDR2 YFSETQ. The DNA for the CDR3 is TGCGCCAGCAGACCCGGACTAGCGGGTTACAATGAGCAGTTCTTC. Amino acids: CASRPGLAGYNEQFF.

The rearrangement links TRBV19 to TRBJ2-3; tentatively, D is TRBD2 (5 bases). CDR3 length equals 13 residues. Germline values: CDR1 LNHDA, CDR2 SQIVND (reference sequence). V shed 1 base and J shed 6 bases, with 8 bases lying between them. CDR3 sequence reads: CASSIVRGDTQYF. The CDR3 coding sequence is TGTGCCAGTAGTATAGTCAGAGGGGATACGCAGTATTTT.

The chain employs TRBV9 and TRBJ1-2; 7 bases are shared with TRBD1. Losses at the gene ends were 3 bases for V and 3 bases for J; bases not matched to a gene: 5. This CDR3 contains 14 residues. Looked up from germline, CDR1 is SGDLS and CDR2 is YYNGEE. For the CDR3, the DNA is TGTGCCAGCAGCGACGGGACAGACTACTATGGCTACACCTTC. It specifies CASSDGTDYYGYTF.

V and J are TRBV2 and TRBJ1-1, with D possibly matching TRBD1 (5 bases). CDR1 and CDR2 (germline): SNHLY, FYNNEI. V lost 2 bases and J 3 bases, leaving 10 bases between the germline ends. There are 14 residues in the CDR3. The CDR3 protein is CASSERGSYTEAFF. The CDR3 DNA sequence: TGTGCCAGCAGTGAAAGGGGCAGTTACACTGAAGCTTTCTTT.

The genes are TRBV5-8 and TRBJ1-1, with TRBD1 identical over 8 bases. This CDR3 has 13 amino acids. V lost 1 base to trimming and J lost 6 bases; unmatched junction nucleotides: 2. The germline gives CDR1 SGHTS, CDR2 YDEGEE. The CDR3 sequence: CASSLTGGSEAFF. The CDR3 DNA follows: TGTGCCAGCAGCTTGACAGGGGGGTCTGAAGCTTTCTTT.

The chain has TRBV6-1 and TRBJ1-4; 9 bases match TRBD1. In germline, CDR1 is MNHNS, CDR2 SASEGT. Trimming took 7 bases from V and 8 from J; bases not matched to a gene: 8. The CDR3 contains 14 residues. The CDR3 DNA reads TGTGCCAGCACGGGGACAGGGAGGGAGGAAAAACTGTTTTTT. This translates into CASTGTGREEKLFF.

The V gene is TRBV30, the J gene TRBJ2-1; the D gene is possibly TRBD2 (6 bases). The CDR3 spans 12 residues. The V gene's germline CDR1 is GTSNPN and CDR2 SVGIG (reference sequence). V lost 1 base, J lost 10 bases, and 11 bases lay in between. The chain's CDR3 is CAWSEFSGEQFF. The CDR3 bases are TGTGCCTGGAGTGAATTCAGCGGGGAGCAGTTCTTC.

The chain carries TRBV2 and TRBJ1-5; D is unclear. This CDR3 comprises 15 residues. The V and J ends lost 4 bases and 0 bases respectively, with 10 bases between them. Germline CDR1 reads SNHLY; CDR2 reads FYNNEI. CDR3 protein: CASSVGPYSNQPQHF. As DNA, the CDR3 is TGTGCCAGCAGTGTCGGTCCCTATAGCAATCAGCCCCAGCATTTT.

The CDR3 DNA sequence: TGCGCCAGCAGCCAAGGGAGTCAAGAGACCCAGTACTTC. This codes for CASSQGSQETQYF. The chain uses TRBV4-3 and TRBJ2-5; the D is unclear. The germline CDR1 and CDR2 sequences are LGHNA and YSLEER. The CDR3 runs to 13 residues. Trimming removed 1 base from V and 2 bases from J, with 5 bases in between.